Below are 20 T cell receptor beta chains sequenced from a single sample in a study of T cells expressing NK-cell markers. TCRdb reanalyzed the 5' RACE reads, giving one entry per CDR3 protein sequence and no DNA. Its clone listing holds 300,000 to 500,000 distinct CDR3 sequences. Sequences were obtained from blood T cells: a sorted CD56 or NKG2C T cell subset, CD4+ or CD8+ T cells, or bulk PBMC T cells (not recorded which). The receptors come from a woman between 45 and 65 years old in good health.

The CDR3 sequence is CASSGGQAPYEQYF. This sequence joins TRBV7-6 and TRBJ2-7. This CDR3 comprises 14 residues. Germline assignment: CDR1 SGHVS and CDR2 FNYEAQ.

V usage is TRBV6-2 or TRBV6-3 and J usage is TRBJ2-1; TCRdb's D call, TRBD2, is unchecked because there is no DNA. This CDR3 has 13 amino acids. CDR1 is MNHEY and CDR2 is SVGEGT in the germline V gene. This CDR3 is CASYSGRYNEQFF.

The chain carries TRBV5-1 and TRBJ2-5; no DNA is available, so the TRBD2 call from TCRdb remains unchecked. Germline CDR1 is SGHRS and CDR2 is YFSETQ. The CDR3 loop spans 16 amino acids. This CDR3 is CASSWSPGRRQETQYF.

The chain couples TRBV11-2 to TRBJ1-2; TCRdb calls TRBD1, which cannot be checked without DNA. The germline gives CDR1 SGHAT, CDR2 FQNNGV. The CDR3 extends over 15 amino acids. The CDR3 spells CASSLGQGVDYGYTF.

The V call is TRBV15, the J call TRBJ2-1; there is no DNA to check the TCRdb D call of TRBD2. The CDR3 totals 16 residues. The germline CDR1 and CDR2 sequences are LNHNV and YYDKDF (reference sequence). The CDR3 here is CATSRNGLAVDGEQFF.

CDR3: CASSSLSGNEQFF. The genes are TRBV5-1 and TRBJ2-1; lacking DNA, the TRBD2 call made by TCRdb goes unchecked. The CDR3 is made up of 13 amino acids. CDR1 SGHRS and CDR2 YFSETQ come from the germline V gene.

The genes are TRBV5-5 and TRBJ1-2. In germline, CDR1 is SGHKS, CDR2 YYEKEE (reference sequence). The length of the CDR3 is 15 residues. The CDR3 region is CASSFVAGNNYGYTF.

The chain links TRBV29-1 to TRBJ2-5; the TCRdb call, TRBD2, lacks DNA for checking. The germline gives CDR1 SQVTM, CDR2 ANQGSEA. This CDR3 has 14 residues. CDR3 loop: CSVGGFRGQETQYF.

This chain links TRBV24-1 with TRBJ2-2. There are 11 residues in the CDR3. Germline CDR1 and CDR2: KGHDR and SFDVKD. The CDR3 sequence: CATRGTGELFF.

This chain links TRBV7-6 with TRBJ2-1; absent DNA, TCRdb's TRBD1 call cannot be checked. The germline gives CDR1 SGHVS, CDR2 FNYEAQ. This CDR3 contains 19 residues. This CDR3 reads CASSLEGKPGGNSYNEQFF.

The CDR3 spells CASSLDGQGPTDTQYF. J is TRBJ2-3 and V is TRBV5-1; TCRdb lists TRBD1, though no DNA is available to test this call. There are 16 residues in the CDR3. Germline CDR1 and CDR2: SGHRS and YFSETQ.

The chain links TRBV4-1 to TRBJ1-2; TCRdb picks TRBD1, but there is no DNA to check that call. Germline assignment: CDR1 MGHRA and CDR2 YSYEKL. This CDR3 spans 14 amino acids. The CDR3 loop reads CASSQGGQTYGYTF.

CDR3 amino acids: CASSQGLGGYEQYF. The chain uses TRBV4-2 and TRBJ2-7; TCRdb picks TRBD2, but there is no DNA to check that call. Per the germline V gene, CDR1 is LGHNA and CDR2 is YNFKEQ. The CDR3 covers 14 residues.

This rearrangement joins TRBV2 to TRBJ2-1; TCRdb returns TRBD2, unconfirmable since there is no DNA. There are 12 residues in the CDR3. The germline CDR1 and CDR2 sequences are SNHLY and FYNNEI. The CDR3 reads CASKGTQNEQFF.

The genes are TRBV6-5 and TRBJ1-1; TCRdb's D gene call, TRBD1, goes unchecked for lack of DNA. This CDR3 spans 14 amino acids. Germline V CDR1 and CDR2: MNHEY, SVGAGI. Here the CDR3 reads CASSYGGGDTEAFF.

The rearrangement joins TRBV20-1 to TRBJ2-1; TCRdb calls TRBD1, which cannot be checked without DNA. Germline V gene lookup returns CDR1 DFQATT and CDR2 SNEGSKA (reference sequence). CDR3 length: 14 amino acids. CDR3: CSAPVGQGRNEQFF.

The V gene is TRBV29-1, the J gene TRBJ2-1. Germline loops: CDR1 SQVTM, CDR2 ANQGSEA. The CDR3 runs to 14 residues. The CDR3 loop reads CSVDGIATYNEQFF.

CDR3 residues: CSVGLGYEQFF. This chain uses TRBV29-1 with TRBJ2-1. This CDR3 region has 11 residues. The germline CDR1 and CDR2 sequences are SQVTM and ANQGSEA.

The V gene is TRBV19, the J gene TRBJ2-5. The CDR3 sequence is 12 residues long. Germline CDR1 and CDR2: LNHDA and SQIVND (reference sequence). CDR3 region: CASSIDEETQYF.

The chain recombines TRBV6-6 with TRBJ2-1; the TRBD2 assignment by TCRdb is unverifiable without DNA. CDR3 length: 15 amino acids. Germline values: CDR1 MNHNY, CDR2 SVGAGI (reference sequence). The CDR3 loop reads CASRGLQLDTDEQFF.